One and the same sample provided the 31 T cell receptor beta chains below, sequenced in a study of CD8 T cells in ankylosing spondylitis. Whole-study results and caveats: In ankylosing spondylitis blood, a motif of seven to nine highly homologous TCR beta variants appeared characteristic.

These receptors have no known antigen. TCRdb re-derived calls from the 5' RACE reads in MiXCR, one entry per CDR3 protein. The table includes around 390,000 distinct CDR3 sequences, around 24% detected once. Sequences were obtained from blood, either unsorted or a sorted T cell fraction (not recorded which). These receptors originate from a male donor with ankylosing spondylitis.

V and J are TRBV13 and TRBJ2-7; perhaps TRBD2 as D (5 bases). The V and J ends lost 8 bases and 1 base respectively, with 15 bases between them. CDR3 length equals 14 residues. Germline V gives CDR1 PRHDT, CDR2 FYEKMQ (reference sequence). The CDR3 region is CASRRGGGSYEQYF. The CDR3 DNA sequence: TGTGCCAGCCGCCGGGGTGGCGGATCCTACGAGCAGTACTTC.

This clonotype was seen more than once but under ten times. The chain carries TRBV12-3 or TRBV12-4 and TRBJ1-5; 7 positions agree with TRBD1. Unmatched junction bases numbered 4, after V lost 5 bases and J lost 6 bases. There are 13 residues in the CDR3. CDR3 loop: CASSLDRVQPQHF. The CDR3 nucleotides are TGTGCCAGCAGTCTAGACAGGGTTCAGCCCCAGCATTTT.

This clonotype has just a few counts. This chain joins TRBV12-3 or TRBV12-4 and TRBJ2-7, with D possibly called TRBD1 or TRBD2 (5 bases each). CDR3 length equals 14 residues. The V and J ends lost 6 bases and 7 bases respectively, with 19 bases between them. The CDR3 region is CASSPVLAGAEQYF. The CDR3 bases are TGTGCCAGCAGCCCCGTCCTTGCCGGGGCTGAGCAGTACTTC.

The chain couples TRBV5-1 to TRBJ1-3, with D possibly matching TRBD1 (6 bases). This CDR3 region has 14 residues. From germline, CDR1 is SGHRS and CDR2 YFSETQ. V was clipped by 4 bases and J by 3 bases, with 11 bases between them. CDR3 sequence reads: CASSEQGSGNTIYF. The CDR3 nucleotides read TGCGCCAGCAGCGAACAGGGCAGTGGAAACACCATATATTTT.

The chain recombines TRBV6-1 with TRBJ2-1; 11 bases fit TRBD2. The germline gives CDR1 MNHNS, CDR2 SASEGT. After removal of 6 bases from V and 7 bases from J, the junction contained 11 bases not matched to a gene. The CDR3 runs 16 residues. In DNA, the CDR3 is TGTGCCAGCAGGAACCTAGCGGGAGGTATTAAGAATGAGCAGTTCTTC. Translated, it gives CASRNLAGGIKNEQFF.

The chain has TRBV5-1 and TRBJ2-7, with TRBD1 identical over 8 bases. Unmatched junction bases numbered 8, after V lost 4 bases and J lost 2 bases. The CDR3 loop spans 15 amino acids. CDR1 is SGHRS, CDR2 YFSETQ, per germline. The CDR3 loop is CASSQQGQGTYEQYF. In nucleotides, the CDR3 is TGCGCCAGCAGCCAGCAAGGACAGGGTACCTACGAGCAGTACTTC.

The chain recombines TRBV18 with TRBJ2-1; 7 nucleotides line up with TRBD1. J gave up 0 bases and V 6 bases, and 5 bases lay outside the gene matches. Germline CDR1 KGHSH, CDR2 LQKENI. This CDR3 has 15 amino acids. In DNA, the CDR3 is TGTGCCAGCTCTCACGGGGACAGCTCCTACAATGAGCAGTTCTTC. The encoded protein is CASSHGDSSYNEQFF.

This clonotype occurred a few times. This rearrangement joins TRBV25-1 to TRBJ2-2; 7 bases are a match to TRBD1. Germline CDR1 reads MGHDK; CDR2 reads SYGVNS. V shed 7 bases and J 5 bases; nucleotides not matched to a gene: 7. The CDR3 covers 14 residues. In DNA form, the CDR3 reads TGTGCCAGCAACCACAGGGGCCGGACCGGGGAGCTGTTTTTT. Its protein is CASNHRGRTGELFF.

The gene calls are TRBV11-3 and TRBJ2-1; 10 nucleotides line up with TRBD2. This CDR3 is 17 amino acids long. J lost 3 bases, V lost 4 bases, and 9 bases had no gene match. CDR1 and CDR2 (germline): SGHNT, YENEEA. The CDR3 region has the DNA TGTGCCAGCAGCTCACGAAGGTTAGCGGGAGGCTACAATGAGCAGTTCTTC. Translated, it gives CASSSRRLAGGYNEQFF. Looking up the rest from reference TRBV11-3 and TRBJ2-1 gives the full variable domain: EAGVVQSPRYKIIEKKQPVAFWCNPISGHNTLYWYLQNLGQGPELLIRYENEEAVDDSQLPKDRFSAERLKGVDSTLKIQPAELGDSAVYLCASSSRRLAGGYNEQFFGPGTRLTVL.

This clonotype was found many times. V is TRBV20-1 and J is TRBJ2-1, with 9 nucleotides matching TRBD2. The germline V gene has CDR1 DFQATT and CDR2 SNEGSKA (reference sequence). This CDR3 is built from 14 residues. The junction had 5 bases not matched to a gene; V was cut back by 2 bases and J by 6 bases. This chain's CDR3 is CSARLAGPSNEQFF. As DNA, the CDR3 is TGCAGTGCTAGACTAGCGGGACCCTCCAATGAGCAGTTCTTC.

The V and J genes are TRBV5-1 and TRBJ2-1; D is unresolved. This CDR3 has 12 residues. From germline, CDR1 is SGHRS and CDR2 YFSETQ. V was cut by 4 bases and J by 8 bases, with 10 bases left in between. The CDR3 sequence is CASSPDLDEQFF. The CDR3 DNA sequence: TGCGCCAGCAGCCCCGACTTGGATGAGCAGTTCTTC.

V gene TRBV20-1 combines with J gene TRBJ1-5; a possible D gene is TRBD1 (6 bases). The CDR3 loop spans 14 amino acids. V lost 4 bases to trimming and J lost 3 bases, with 13 bases between them. Germline values: CDR1 DFQATT, CDR2 SNEGSKA (reference sequence). In nucleotides, the CDR3 is TGCAGTGCTAATGGAGACAGGACCAATCAGCCCCAGCATTTT. It translates to CSANGDRTNQPQHF.

V is TRBV5-6 and J is TRBJ1-2, with a weak D call TRBD1 (5 bases). The CDR3 is 15 residues long. Germline assignment: CDR1 SGHDT and CDR2 YYEEEE. V was shortened by 2 bases and J by 4 bases, with 15 bases between the two germline ends. The chain's CDR3 is CASSLRGTPGYGYTF. The CDR3 bases are TGTGCCAGCAGCTTACGGGGCACGCCGGGCTATGGCTACACCTTC.

The V and J genes are TRBV6-5 and TRBJ1-2, with TRBD1 as a possible D gene (5 bases). CDR1 and CDR2 from the germline V gene are MNHEY and SVGAGI. This CDR3 contains 16 residues. Trimming shortened V by 0 bases and J by 8 bases, and 19 bases separated the two germline ends. The CDR3 spells CASSYSMSGYLHGYTF. DNA of the CDR3: TGTGCCAGCAGTTACTCGATGTCAGGGTATCTTCACGGCTACACCTTC.

This clonotype has just a few counts. The rearrangement links TRBV7-9 to TRBJ1-2, with no clear D. CDR1 SEHNR and CDR2 FQNEAQ come from the germline V gene (reference sequence). CDR3 length equals 13 residues. V was shortened by 0 bases and J by 4 bases, with 6 bases between the two germline ends. CDR3 protein: CASSLAGLYGYTF. In DNA form, the CDR3 reads TGTGCCAGCAGCTTAGCCGGGCTCTATGGCTACACCTTC. The entire variable domain, with the rest obtained from reference TRBV7-9 and TRBJ1-2, is as follows: DTGVSQNPRHKITKRGQNVTFRCDPISEHNRLYWYRQTLGQGPEFLTYFQNEAQLEKSRLLSDRFSAERPKGSFSTLEIQRTEQGDSAMYLCASSLAGLYGYTFGSGTRLTVV.

This clonotype has just a few counts. The chain has TRBV5-1 and TRBJ1-6; D unresolved. Germline CDR1 reads SGHRS; CDR2 reads YFSETQ. The CDR3 runs 15 residues. Between the trimmed V and J ends, which lost 0 bases and 6 bases, there was a span of 10 bases. The CDR3 reads CASSLGEVGNSPLHF. Written as DNA, the CDR3 is TGCGCCAGCAGCTTGGGGGAAGTTGGTAATTCACCCCTCCACTTT.

In its sample, this clonotype was seen once. The junction and the germline gene differ at one end; a read error may be behind it. This rearrangement joins TRBV7-9 to TRBJ2-3; D possibly corresponds to TRBD2 (6 bases). The CDR3 extends over 14 amino acids. Looked up from germline, CDR1 is SEHNR and CDR2 is FQNEAQ (reference sequence). CDR3 residues: CPSSWTGGTDTQYF. In DNA, the CDR3 is TGTCCCAGCAGCTGGACGGGAGGCACAGATACGCAGTATTTT. The variable domain in full, with the rest retrieved from reference TRBV7-9 and TRBJ2-3, is DTGVSQNPRHKITKRGQNVTFRCDPISEHNRLYWYRQTLGQGPEFLTYFQNEAQLEKSRLLSDRFSAERPKGSFSTLEIQRTEQGDSAMYLCPSSWTGGTDTQYFGPGTRLTVL.

The CDR3: CASSLTWANTGELFF. The CDR3 nucleotides read TGCGCCAGCAGCTTGACATGGGCGAACACCGGGGAGCTGTTTTTT. The rearrangement uses TRBV5-1 and TRBJ2-2, with D uncertain. The CDR3 is 15 residues long. Germline loops: CDR1 SGHRS, CDR2 YFSETQ. Trimming took off 1 base at V and 0 bases at J, with 7 bases between the two ends.

The chain couples TRBV15 to TRBJ2-2; 8 nucleotides line up with TRBD1. Germline CDR1 and CDR2: LNHNV and YYDKDF (reference sequence). V lost 0 bases, J lost 1 base, and 4 bases stayed unmatched. The CDR3 is 17 amino acids. CDR3 residues: CATSRDHGTGNTGELFF. The CDR3 region has the DNA TGTGCCACCAGCAGAGATCATGGGACAGGGAACACCGGGGAGCTGTTTTTT.

The chain uses TRBV3-1 and TRBJ2-7; 8 bases are shared with TRBD1. Trimming took 2 bases from V and 5 from J; bases not matched to a gene: 11. The CDR3 extends over 16 amino acids. CDR1 LGHDT and CDR2 YNNKEL come from the germline V gene (reference sequence). CDR3 sequence (DNA): TGTGCCAGCAGCCAATTAGGACAGGGAGGAGCGGACGAGCAGTACTTC. This gives the protein CASSQLGQGGADEQYF.

Only a few counts were recorded for this clonotype. V is TRBV4-3 and J is TRBJ1-5, with D possibly matching TRBD1 (5 bases). Trimming shortened V by 1 base and J by 6 bases, and 13 bases separated the two germline ends. The CDR3 consists of 15 residues. Looked up from germline, CDR1 is LGHNA and CDR2 is YSLEER. The CDR3 is CASSQGQGEGQPQHF. CDR3 bases: TGCGCCAGCAGCCAAGGGCAGGGAGAGGGTCAGCCCCAGCATTTT.

V and J are TRBV20-1 and TRBJ2-5, with 8 bases aligning to TRBD1. Germline V CDR1 and CDR2: DFQATT, SNEGSKA (reference sequence). The CDR3 has 13 residues. J lost 2 bases, V lost 3 bases, and 2 bases had no gene match. CDR3 protein: CSARRDRQETQYF. The DNA for the CDR3 is TGCAGTGCTAGGCGGGACAGGCAAGAGACCCAGTACTTC.

J is TRBJ2-7 and V is TRBV6-5; a weak D match, TRBD1 (6 bases). V lost 6 bases, J lost 5 bases, and 14 bases lay in between. The CDR3 runs 13 residues. Germline lookup yields CDR1 MNHEY and CDR2 SVGAGI. The CDR3 loop is CASRLGQYDEQYF. The DNA of the CDR3 is TGTGCCAGCAGACTCGGACAGTACGACGAGCAGTACTTC.

The rearrangement links TRBV15 to TRBJ2-1, with 7 bases matching TRBD1. The V segment lost 3 bases and the J segment 10 bases; nucleotides outside the gene matches: 6. Germline V CDR1 and CDR2: LNHNV, YYDKDF (reference sequence). The CDR3 is 13 amino acids. The CDR3, as DNA: TGTGCCACCAGCAGGGGACAGCCCCGGGAGCAGTTCTTC. It translates to CATSRGQPREQFF.

The V call is TRBV4-2, the J call TRBJ1-5; maybe TRBD1 (6 bases). Germline V lookup: CDR1 LGHNA, CDR2 YNFKEQ. The CDR3 extends over 15 amino acids. The V end lost 3 bases, the J end lost 7 bases, and 16 bases lay between the germline ends. CDR3 residues: CASSQRDTLLQPQHF. The CDR3 region has the DNA TGTGCCAGCAGCCAGCGGGACACCCTTTTGCAGCCCCAGCATTTT.

The V call is TRBV6-2 or TRBV6-3, the J call TRBJ1-2; D remains unclear. Germline values: CDR1 MNHEY, CDR2 SVGEGT. The CDR3 sequence is 14 residues long. V lost 2 bases and J 6 bases, leaving 13 bases between the germline ends. CDR3 DNA sequence: TGTGCCAGCAGTTACATTGGGATGCGAAATGGCTACACCTTC. It translates to CASSYIGMRNGYTF.

The genes are TRBV12-3 or TRBV12-4 and TRBJ2-5; 7 bases are a match to TRBD2. V trimming: 5 bases; J trimming: 2 bases; junction bases outside the gene matches: 8. The CDR3 is made up of 15 amino acids. The CDR3 DNA follows: TGTGCCAGCAGTGGTGTGGGAGGGCGGCAAGAGACCCAGTACTTC. Amino acid sequence: CASSGVGGRQETQYF.

This clonotype was observed a few times. The chain couples TRBV10-2 to TRBJ2-7; TRBD2 aligns across 8 bases. The germline CDR1 and CDR2 sequences are WSHSY and SAAADI. With V trimmed by 2 bases and J by 1 base, 10 bases remained unmatched. CDR3 length: 17 residues. CDR3: CASSEPPSTSGSYEQYF. The CDR3 nucleotides are TGCGCCAGCAGTGAGCCCCCTTCTACTAGCGGATCCTACGAGCAGTACTTC.

This clonotype was detected many times. V gene TRBV29-1 combines with J gene TRBJ1-1; D not certain. Germline-derived CDR1 and CDR2 are SQVTM and ANQGSEA. V was cut by 6 bases and J by 0 bases, with 11 bases left in between. This CDR3 has 13 residues. The CDR3 nucleotides read TGCAGCGTCGAGGTGGGGATGAACACTGAAGCTTTCTTT. It yields the protein CSVEVGMNTEAFF.

This clonotype was observed a few times. V usage is TRBV18 and J usage is TRBJ1-4; a weak D match, TRBD1 (5 bases). Germline loops: CDR1 KGHSH, CDR2 LQKENI. CDR3 size: 16 residues. V gave up 3 bases and J gave up 0 bases, with 11 bases separating them. The CDR3 spells CASSPRTTATNEKLFF. CDR3 DNA: TGTGCCAGCTCACCGAGGACGACAGCAACTAATGAAAAACTGTTTTTT.

The rearrangement joins TRBV9 to TRBJ2-1, with D perhaps matching TRBD1 (5 bases). Trimming removed 3 bases from V and 3 bases from J, with 19 bases in between. The germline gives CDR1 SGDLS, CDR2 YYNGEE. This CDR3 spans 17 amino acids. CDR3 nucleotide sequence: TGTGCCAGCAGCGCCAGTGGGGCCCGACTCTACTACAATGAGCAGTTCTTC. The encoded protein is CASSASGARLYYNEQFF.